The next 25 T cell receptor beta chains were all read from a single sample in a study of blood T cell repertoires in COVID-19. Data came from immunoSEQ multiplex PCR; TCRdb stores just in-frame clones and leaves some out. This sample has almost 250,000 clones, with approximately 89% found just once. The sequenced sample consisted of peripheral blood. The receptors derive from a woman between 55 and 75 years old who had recovered from COVID-19.

This chain's CDR3 is CASSQDRGADTGELFF. CDR3 DNA sequence: TGTGCCAGCAGCCAAGACCGGGGGGCCGACACCGGGGAGCTGTTTTTT. V usage is TRBV4-2 and J usage is TRBJ2-2; TRBD2 might be the D (7 bases). The length of the CDR3 is 16 residues. The V end lost 0 bases, the J end lost 3 bases, and 11 bases lay between the germline ends. Looked up from germline, CDR1 is LGHNA and CDR2 is YNFKEQ.

The chain couples TRBV5-4 to TRBJ2-1; D unresolved. Looked up from germline, CDR1 is SGHNT and CDR2 is YYREEE (reference sequence). V shed 5 bases and J shed 7 bases, with 10 bases lying between them. The CDR3 consists of 12 residues. The DNA of the CDR3 is TGTGCCAGCAGGTCTGCTAGAAATGAGCAGTTCTTC. Translation gives CASRSARNEQFF.

The CDR3 DNA is TGTGCCAGCATGCTCACGACAGGGTCCTACGAGCAGTACTTC. It specifies CASMLTTGSYEQYF. V usage is TRBV7-9 and J usage is TRBJ2-7, with TRBD1 matching 7 bases. The germline gives CDR1 SEHNR, CDR2 FQNEAQ (reference sequence). V dropped 7 bases and J dropped 1; count of bases not matched to a gene: 7. The CDR3 is made up of 14 amino acids.

The genes are TRBV28 and TRBJ1-2, with TRBD1 matching 10 bases. The CDR3 runs to 13 residues. Germline trimming cut 10 bases from V and 6 bases from J; bases unmatched to any gene: 8. CDR1 and CDR2 from the germline V gene are MDHEN and SYDVKM. CDR3 nucleotide sequence: TGTGCCACCCGACAGGGGGCGATGAATGGCTACACCTTC. It specifies CATRQGAMNGYTF.

This sequence joins TRBV7-3 and TRBJ2-1, with 12 bases fitting TRBD2. Germline CDR1 SGHTA, CDR2 FQGTGA. J lost 6 bases, V lost 4 bases, and 4 bases had no gene match. The CDR3 spans 15 residues. The CDR3 DNA sequence: TGTGCCAGCAGCTCACTAGCGGGGGGTATCAATGAGCAGTTCTTC. It yields the protein CASSSLAGGINEQFF.

This clone was detected once. The chain carries TRBV19 and TRBJ2-6; a weak D match, TRBD2 (5 bases). The CDR3 has 14 residues. The germline V and J ends were trimmed by 4 bases and 2 bases, with 6 bases remaining between them. The germline V gene has CDR1 LNHDA and CDR2 SQIVND (reference sequence). The CDR3 coding sequence is TGTGCCAGTAGTACCGGGACTGGGGCCAACGTCCTGACTTTC. Protein sequence: CASSTGTGANVLTF.

This rearrangement joins TRBV11-3 to TRBJ2-1, with TRBD1 as a possible D gene (5 bases). Trimming took off 5 bases at V and 6 bases at J, with 14 bases between the two ends. In germline, CDR1 is SGHNT, CDR2 YENEEA. The CDR3 is 14 residues long. The CDR3: CASSPSRAVNEQFF. The CDR3, as DNA: TGTGCCAGCAGCCCAAGCAGGGCGGTCAATGAGCAGTTCTTC. Using reference TRBV11-3 and TRBJ2-1 for the parts outside the CDR3, the full variable domain is EAGVVQSPRYKIIEKKQPVAFWCNPISGHNTLYWYLQNLGQGPELLIRYENEEAVDDSQLPKDRFSAERLKGVDSTLKIQPAELGDSAVYLCASSPSRAVNEQFFGPGTRLTVL.

J is TRBJ2-1 and V is TRBV7-3; 7 positions agree with TRBD1. Trimming cost V 1 base and J 12 bases; bases outside gene matches: 6. The germline gives CDR1 SGHTA, CDR2 FQGTGA. CDR3 length: 13 amino acids. The CDR3 DNA is TGTGCCAGCAGCTTAAGGGACCGACAGGGGCAGTTCTTC. Translating gives CASSLRDRQGQFF.

The V gene is TRBV4-3, the J gene TRBJ2-5; the D gene is possibly TRBD1 (5 bases). Germline V gene lookup returns CDR1 LGHNA and CDR2 YSLEER. This CDR3 is 12 amino acids long. V lost 0 bases and J 7 bases, leaving 6 bases between the germline ends. The DNA of the CDR3 is TGCGCCAGCAGCCAAGATCAGGGGACCCAGTACTTC. Its translation: CASSQDQGTQYF.

The chain couples TRBV6-1 to TRBJ2-7, with D perhaps matching TRBD1 (6 bases). The CDR3 spans 16 residues. V was trimmed by 3 bases and J by 0 bases, leaving 15 bases between them. Per the germline V gene, CDR1 is MNHNS and CDR2 is SASEGT. CDR3 nucleotides: TGTGCCAGCAGTGATATACAGGGATTAAGCTCCTACGAGCAGTACTTC. It codes for CASSDIQGLSSYEQYF.

The chain joins TRBV7-3 to TRBJ2-2; D is possibly TRBD1 (5 bases). Germline CDR1 reads SGHTA; CDR2 reads FQGTGA. The ends were cut back, 2 bases at V and 4 bases at J, with 14 bases in the middle. The length of the CDR3 is 16 residues. CDR3 sequence: CASSLVGPRGTGELFF. The CDR3 DNA reads as TGTGCCAGCAGCTTAGTGGGGCCCCGAGGCACCGGGGAGCTGTTTTTT.

V usage is TRBV19 and J usage is TRBJ2-2; TRBD1 aligns across 8 bases. CDR1 and CDR2 (germline): LNHDA, SQIVND (reference sequence). The CDR3 loop spans 16 amino acids. Germline trimming cut 5 bases from V and 4 bases from J; bases unmatched to any gene: 9. CDR3 loop: CASSPRQGKGTGELFF. The CDR3, as DNA: TGTGCCAGTAGTCCCCGACAGGGGAAGGGCACCGGGGAGCTGTTTTTT. Filled out from reference TRBV19 and TRBJ2-2, the complete variable domain reads DGGITQSPKYLFRKEGQNVTLSCEQNLNHDAMYWYRQDPGQGLRLIYYSQIVNDFQKGDIAEGYSVSREKKESFPLTVTSAQKNPTAFYLCASSPRQGKGTGELFFGEGSRLTVL.

Only one count was recorded for this clone. The V gene is TRBV5-1, the J gene TRBJ2-3; the D gene is possibly TRBD2 (6 bases). The V gene's germline CDR1 is SGHRS and CDR2 YFSETQ. The CDR3 totals 16 residues. V lost 4 bases to trimming and J lost 2 bases, with 17 bases between them. In DNA, the CDR3 is TGCGCCAGCAGCCCGTCGACTAGAATCCCCACAGATACGCAGTATTTT. This codes for CASSPSTRIPTDTQYF.

The chain is built from TRBV24-1 and TRBJ2-1; 13 bases match TRBD2. CDR3 length equals 13 residues. From germline, CDR1 is KGHDR and CDR2 SFDVKD. V shed 9 bases and J 6 bases; nucleotides not matched to a gene: 1. The CDR3 sequence: CATGTSGANEQFF. DNA of the CDR3: TGTGCCACCGGGACTAGCGGGGCCAATGAGCAGTTCTTC.

V gene TRBV7-3 combines with J gene TRBJ2-5; weak D call: TRBD1 (7 bases). V was shortened by 5 bases and J by 2 bases, with 15 bases between the two germline ends. Germline CDR1 SGHTA, CDR2 FQGTGA. This CDR3 is 15 amino acids long. The DNA of the CDR3 is TGTGCCAGCAGCCGCGACCCAGGGGGGCAAGAGACCCAGTACTTC. This codes for CASSRDPGGQETQYF.

The chain links TRBV5-1 to TRBJ2-7; no clear D gene. V gave up 0 bases and J gave up 3 bases, with 16 bases separating them. Per germline, CDR1 SGHRS and CDR2 YFSETQ. The CDR3 covers 16 residues. The CDR3 sequence is CASSLEVGLGYYEQYF. The CDR3 DNA reads TGCGCCAGCAGCTTGGAGGTGGGCTTGGGCTACTACGAGCAGTACTTC.

The table lists this clone with a few counts. The chain uses TRBV7-9 and TRBJ2-1; 7 bases agree with TRBD2. V shed 11 bases, J shed 3 bases, and the junction held 10 bases outside the gene matches. The length of the CDR3 is 14 residues. The germline gives CDR1 SEHNR, CDR2 FQNEAQ (reference sequence). The CDR3 loop reads CASRGGDFYNEQFF. CDR3 bases: TGTGCCTCCCGGGGAGGGGACTTCTACAATGAGCAGTTCTTC.

In this sample, this clone turned up once. This chain uses TRBV19 with TRBJ2-7; TRBD1 agrees at 7 bases. The CDR3 consists of 14 residues. Germline loops: CDR1 LNHDA, CDR2 SQIVND (reference sequence). With 3 bases clipped from V and 2 bases from J, the junction kept 4 bases outside the gene matches. CDR3 in amino acids: CASSIRQGTYEQYF. Here the CDR3 DNA reads TGTGCCAGTAGTATTCGACAGGGCACCTACGAGCAGTACTTC.

The V and J genes are TRBV6-5 and TRBJ2-1, with D tentatively TRBD2 (5 bases). The V end lost 0 bases, the J end lost 3 bases, and 9 bases lay between the germline ends. This CDR3 is 15 amino acids long. The germline CDR1 and CDR2 sequences are MNHEY and SVGAGI. In nucleotides, the CDR3 is TGTGCCAGCAGTTACTCAGCGGCCCACTACAATGAGCAGTTCTTC. Translation: CASSYSAAHYNEQFF.

The CDR3 region is CASSLVSRGYGYTF. CDR3 bases: TGTGCCAGCAGCTTAGTCTCACGCGGCTATGGCTACACCTTC. The chain is built from TRBV11-2 and TRBJ1-2; D is unclear. Trimming left V 1 base short and J 4 bases short, with 10 bases between. Germline CDR1 reads SGHAT; CDR2 reads FQNNGV. This CDR3 is 14 amino acids long.

V usage is TRBV19 and J usage is TRBJ1-2, with D possibly being TRBD1 (5 bases). Trimming pared 3 bases from V and 7 bases from J, leaving 18 bases between. CDR3 length equals 15 residues. The germline gives CDR1 LNHDA, CDR2 SQIVND (reference sequence). The CDR3 DNA follows: TGTGCCAGTAGTATCCACACGGGGGTCCGTGTTGGCTACACCTTC. This gives the protein CASSIHTGVRVGYTF. The full variable domain, with the rest looked up from reference TRBV19 and TRBJ1-2, is DGGITQSPKYLFRKEGQNVTLSCEQNLNHDAMYWYRQDPGQGLRLIYYSQIVNDFQKGDIAEGYSVSREKKESFPLTVTSAQKNPTAFYLCASSIHTGVRVGYTFGSGTRLTVV.

Only a few counts were recorded for this clone. This sequence joins TRBV4-1 and TRBJ1-5; 7 bases map to TRBD1. CDR1 and CDR2 (germline): MGHRA, YSYEKL. The CDR3 length is 17 residues. The J segment lost 2 bases and the V segment lost 0 bases, leaving 7 bases of the junction unmatched. CDR3 loop: CASSQDPPGGGNQPQHF. CDR3 nucleotide sequence: TGCGCCAGCAGCCAAGATCCTCCAGGGGGAGGCAATCAGCCCCAGCATTTT.

The chain links TRBV5-8 to TRBJ2-3; D gene ambiguous. V dropped 2 bases and J dropped 1 base, with 5 bases sitting between them. CDR3 length: 13 amino acids. Per the germline V gene, CDR1 is SGHTS and CDR2 is YDEGEE. Written as DNA, the CDR3 is TGTGCCAGCAGCTTAGCTGGCACAGATACGCAGTATTTT. This codes for CASSLAGTDTQYF.

The gene calls are TRBV5-6 and TRBJ1-6; TRBD1 matches at 7 bases. This CDR3 region has 14 residues. Unmatched junction bases numbered 6, after V lost 5 bases and J lost 7 bases. Germline V lookup: CDR1 SGHDT, CDR2 YYEEEE. In DNA, the CDR3 is TGTGCCAGCAGGCAAGGGGGCGGAAATTCACCCCTCCACTTT. It translates to CASRQGGGNSPLHF.

The V call is TRBV19, the J call TRBJ1-2; D possibly corresponds to TRBD1 (5 bases). The germline V and J ends were trimmed by 3 bases and 2 bases, with 13 bases remaining between them. This CDR3 contains 15 residues. CDR1 and CDR2 from the germline V gene are LNHDA and SQIVND (reference sequence). CDR3 protein: CASSIPGYANYGYTF. As DNA, the CDR3 is TGTGCCAGTAGTATCCCAGGGTACGCAAACTATGGCTACACCTTC.